These T cell receptor beta chains were read from a single sample in a study of CD8+ T cells in alopecia areata. Clones were read by immunoSEQ multiplex PCR, and TCRdb kept only the in-frame ones, dropping some. Among under 350,000 clones listed, roughly 60% were seen once. Sequenced here: CD4+ T cells sorted from blood, sampled at week 24, from a patient treated with tofacitinib. Receptor source: a human donor with alopecia areata. The CDR3 runs from the conserved cysteine through the conserved F or W. The order of the fields is clone size, V gene, J gene, D gene, CDR3 DNA, CDR3 protein. A D gene is named only where the DNA matches it firmly. Expanded clones get a size class; other rows say once, few or many, or leave the size out.

NA	TRBV7-9	TRBJ2-3	NA	TGTGCCAGCAGCTTAGCAGGAGAGGCTACGCAGTATTTT	CASSLAGEATQYF
few	TRBV14	TRBJ2-1	TRBD2	TGTGCCAGCAGCCCCGGGACTAGCTTTATCAATGAGCAGTTCTTC	CASSPGTSFINEQFF
NA	TRBV18	TRBJ1-2	NA	TGTGCCAGCTCATCGACTGAGGGCTACACCTTC	CASSSTEGYTF
NA	TRBV29-1	TRBJ2-3	TRBD1	TGCAGCGGCCGGGACAGGGAGTTTAGAGATACGCAGTATTTT	CSGRDREFRDTQYF
NA	TRBV4-2	TRBJ1-2	NA	TGTGCCAGCAGCCAAAGATCCGGCTACACCTTC	CASSQRSGYTF
NA	TRBV7-2	TRBJ2-1	TRBD2	TGTGCCAGCAGCCCACAGGGACTAGCGGGGGGGAATGAGCAGTTCTTC	CASSPQGLAGGNEQFF
NA	TRBV6-1	TRBJ2-1	TRBD1	TGTGCCAGCAGTGAAGGGACAGGATTCCTCAACAATGAGCAGTTCTTC	CASSEGTGFLNNEQFF
NA	TRBV10-3	TRBJ2-7	NA	TGTGCCATCAGCGGAGGCCGGTACGAGCAGTACTTC	CAISGGRYEQYF
NA	TRBV9	TRBJ1-2	NA	TGTGCCAGCAGCGTAGGAGGTGCTGCGTATGGCTACACCTTC	CASSVGGAAYGYTF
NA	TRBV28	TRBJ2-7	TRBD1	TGTGCCACCCTAGGGACAGGGGCCTACGAGCAGTACTTC	CATLGTGAYEQYF
once	TRBV9	TRBJ2-7	NA	TGTGCCAGCAGCGTAAACAGCCAGACGTACGAGCAGTACTTC	CASSVNSQTYEQYF
few	TRBV28	TRBJ2-4	NA	TGTGCCAGCAGTCAGGGACGGGTTCAGTACTTC	CASSQGRVQYF
NA	TRBV15	TRBJ1-1	NA	TGTGCCACCAGCAGGACAGGGAACACTGAAGCTTTCTTT	CATSRTGNTEAFF